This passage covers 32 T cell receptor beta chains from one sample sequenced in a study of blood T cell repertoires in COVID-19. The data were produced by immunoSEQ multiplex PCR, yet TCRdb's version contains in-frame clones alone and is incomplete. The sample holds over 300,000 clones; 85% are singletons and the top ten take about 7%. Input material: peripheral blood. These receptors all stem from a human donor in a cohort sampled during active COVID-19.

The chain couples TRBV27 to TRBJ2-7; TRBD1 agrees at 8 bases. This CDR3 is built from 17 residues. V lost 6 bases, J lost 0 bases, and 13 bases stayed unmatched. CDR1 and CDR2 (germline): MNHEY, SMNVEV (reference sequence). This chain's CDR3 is CASRIEFGQGRSYEQYF. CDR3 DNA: TGTGCCAGCAGGATAGAATTCGGACAGGGTCGCTCCTACGAGCAGTACTTC.

CDR3 sequence reads: CASRMTGAHEQYF. The CDR3 DNA reads TGTGCCAGCAGAATGACAGGGGCCCACGAGCAGTACTTC. The chain employs TRBV6-5 and TRBJ2-7; TRBD1 agrees at 8 bases. CDR3 length: 13 amino acids. CDR1 and CDR2 from the germline V gene are MNHEY and SVGAGI. The ends lost 6 bases at V and 5 bases at J; junction bases unmatched: 6.

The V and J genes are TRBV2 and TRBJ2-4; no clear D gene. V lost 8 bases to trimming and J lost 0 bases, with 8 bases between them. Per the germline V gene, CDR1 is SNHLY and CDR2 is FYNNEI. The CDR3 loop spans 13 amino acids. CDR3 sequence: CASLSVAKNIQYF. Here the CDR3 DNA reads TGTGCCAGCCTTTCTGTAGCCAAAAACATTCAGTACTTC.

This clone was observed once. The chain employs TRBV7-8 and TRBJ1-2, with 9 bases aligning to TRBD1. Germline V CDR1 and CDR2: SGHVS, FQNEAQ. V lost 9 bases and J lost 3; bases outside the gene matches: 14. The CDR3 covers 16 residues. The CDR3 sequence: CASARDRVSSDYGYTF. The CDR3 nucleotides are TGTGCCAGTGCCCGGGACAGGGTGTCGAGTGACTATGGCTACACCTTC.

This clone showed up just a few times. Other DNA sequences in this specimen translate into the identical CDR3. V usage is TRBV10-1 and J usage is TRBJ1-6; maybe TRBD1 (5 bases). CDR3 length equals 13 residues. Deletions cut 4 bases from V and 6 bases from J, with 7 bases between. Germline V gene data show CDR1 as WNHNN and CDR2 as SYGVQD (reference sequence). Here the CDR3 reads CASSGQGNSPLHF. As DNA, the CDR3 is TGCGCCAGCAGTGGGCAGGGTAATTCACCCCTCCACTTT.

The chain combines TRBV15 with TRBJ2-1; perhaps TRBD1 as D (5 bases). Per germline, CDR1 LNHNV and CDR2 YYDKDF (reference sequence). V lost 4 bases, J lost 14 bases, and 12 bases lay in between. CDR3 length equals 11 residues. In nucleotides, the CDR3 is TGTGCCACCAGCAACGACAGACACAAGTTCTTC. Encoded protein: CATSNDRHKFF.

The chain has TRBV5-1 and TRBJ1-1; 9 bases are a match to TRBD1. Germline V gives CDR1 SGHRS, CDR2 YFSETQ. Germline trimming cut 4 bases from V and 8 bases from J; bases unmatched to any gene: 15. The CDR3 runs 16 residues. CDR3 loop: CASSTPGQGEVREAFF. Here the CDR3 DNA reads TGCGCCAGCAGCACCCCGGGACAGGGAGAAGTCCGAGAAGCTTTCTTT.

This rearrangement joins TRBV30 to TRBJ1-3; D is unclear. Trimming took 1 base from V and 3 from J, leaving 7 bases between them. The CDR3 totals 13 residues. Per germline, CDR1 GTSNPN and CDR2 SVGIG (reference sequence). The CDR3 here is CAWSGGVGNTIYF. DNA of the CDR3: TGTGCCTGGAGTGGAGGCGTTGGAAACACCATATATTTT.

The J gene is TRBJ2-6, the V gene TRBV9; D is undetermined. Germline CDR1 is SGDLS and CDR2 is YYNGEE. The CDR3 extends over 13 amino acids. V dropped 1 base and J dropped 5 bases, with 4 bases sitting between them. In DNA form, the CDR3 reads TGTGCCAGCAGCGTACCATGGGCCAACGTCCTGACTTTC. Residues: CASSVPWANVLTF.

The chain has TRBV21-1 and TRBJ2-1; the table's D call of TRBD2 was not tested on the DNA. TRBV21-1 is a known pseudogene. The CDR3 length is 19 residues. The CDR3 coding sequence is TGTGCCAGCAGCAAAAGGAGACTAGCGGGAGCTAGCTCCTACAATGAGCAGTTCTTC. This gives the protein CASSKRRLAGASSYNEQFF.

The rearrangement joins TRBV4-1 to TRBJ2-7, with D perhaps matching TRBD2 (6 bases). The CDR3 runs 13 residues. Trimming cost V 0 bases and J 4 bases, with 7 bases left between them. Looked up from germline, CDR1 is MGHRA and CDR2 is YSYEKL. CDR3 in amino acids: CASSQDAGYEQYF. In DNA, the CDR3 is TGCGCCAGCAGCCAAGACGCGGGGTACGAGCAGTACTTC.

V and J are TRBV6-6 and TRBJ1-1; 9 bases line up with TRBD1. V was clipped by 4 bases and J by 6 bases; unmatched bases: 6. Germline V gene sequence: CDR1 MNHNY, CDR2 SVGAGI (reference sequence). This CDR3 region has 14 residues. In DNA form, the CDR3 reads TGTGCCAGCAGTTCGGGACAGGGAATCCCTGAAGCTTTCTTT. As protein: CASSSGQGIPEAFF.

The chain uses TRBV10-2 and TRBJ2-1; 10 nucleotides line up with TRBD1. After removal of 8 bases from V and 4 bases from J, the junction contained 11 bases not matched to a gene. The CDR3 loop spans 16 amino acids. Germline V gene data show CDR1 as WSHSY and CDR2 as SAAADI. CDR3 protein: CASATFRTGGYNEQFF. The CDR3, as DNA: TGCGCCAGCGCTACCTTTAGGACAGGGGGTTACAATGAGCAGTTCTTC.

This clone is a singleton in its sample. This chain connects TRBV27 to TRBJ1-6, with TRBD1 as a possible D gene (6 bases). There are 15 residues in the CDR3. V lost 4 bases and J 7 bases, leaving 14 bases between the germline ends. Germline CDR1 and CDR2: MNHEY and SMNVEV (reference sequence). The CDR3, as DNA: TGTGCCAGCAGTTCCGGACAGTTCTACAATTCACCCCTCCACTTT. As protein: CASSSGQFYNSPLHF.

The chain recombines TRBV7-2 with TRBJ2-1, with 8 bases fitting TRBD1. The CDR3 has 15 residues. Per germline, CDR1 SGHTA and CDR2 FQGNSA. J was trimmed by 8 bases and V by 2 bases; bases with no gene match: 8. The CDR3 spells CASSLWARGRDEQFF. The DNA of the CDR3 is TGTGCCAGCAGCTTATGGGCCAGGGGGCGGGATGAGCAGTTCTTC.

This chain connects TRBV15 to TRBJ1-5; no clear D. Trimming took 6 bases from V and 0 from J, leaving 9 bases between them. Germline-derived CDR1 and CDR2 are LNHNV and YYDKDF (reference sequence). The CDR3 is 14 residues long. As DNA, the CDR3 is TGTGCCACCAGTCCGGGTCCTAGCAATCAGCCCCAGCATTTT. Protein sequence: CATSPGPSNQPQHF.

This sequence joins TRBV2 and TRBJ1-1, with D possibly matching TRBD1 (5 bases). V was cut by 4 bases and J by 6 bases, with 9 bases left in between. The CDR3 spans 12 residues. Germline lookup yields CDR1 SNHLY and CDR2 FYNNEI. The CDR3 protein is CASSGLRAEAFF. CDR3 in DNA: TGTGCCAGCAGTGGCCTCAGGGCTGAAGCTTTCTTT. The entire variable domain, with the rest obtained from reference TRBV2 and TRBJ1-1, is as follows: EPEVTQTPSHQVTQMGQEVILRCVPISNHLYFYWYRQILGQKVEFLVSFYNNEISEKSEIFDDQFSVERPDGSNFTLKIRSTKLEDSAMYFCASSGLRAEAFFGQGTRLTVV.

The CDR3 sequence is CASSLAGAHGSPLHF. The CDR3 bases are TGTGCCAGCAGTTTGGCGGGGGCGCACGGTTCACCCCTCCACTTT. The J gene is TRBJ1-6, the V gene TRBV28; a possible D gene is TRBD1 (6 bases). In germline, CDR1 is MDHEN, CDR2 SYDVKM. V lost 3 bases and J lost 9, with 15 bases in between. The CDR3 runs to 15 residues.

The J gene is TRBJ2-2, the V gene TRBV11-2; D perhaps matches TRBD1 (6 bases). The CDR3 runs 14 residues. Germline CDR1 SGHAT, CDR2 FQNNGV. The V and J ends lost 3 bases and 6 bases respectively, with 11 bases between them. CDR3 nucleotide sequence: TGTGCCAGCAGCTTGACACAGGGTTCCGGGGAGCTGTTTTTT. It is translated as CASSLTQGSGELFF.

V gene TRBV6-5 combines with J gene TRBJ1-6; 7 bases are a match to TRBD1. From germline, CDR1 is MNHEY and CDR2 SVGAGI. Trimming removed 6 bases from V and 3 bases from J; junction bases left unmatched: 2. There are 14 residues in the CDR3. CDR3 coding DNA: TGTGCCAGCAGGAGGGACAGCTATAATTCACCCCTCCACTTT. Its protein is CASRRDSYNSPLHF.

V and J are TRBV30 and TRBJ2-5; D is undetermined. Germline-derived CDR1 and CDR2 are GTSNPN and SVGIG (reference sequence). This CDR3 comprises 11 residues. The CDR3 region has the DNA TGTGGGCTCGGGTTTTATGAGACCCAGTACTTC. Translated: CGLGFYETQYF.

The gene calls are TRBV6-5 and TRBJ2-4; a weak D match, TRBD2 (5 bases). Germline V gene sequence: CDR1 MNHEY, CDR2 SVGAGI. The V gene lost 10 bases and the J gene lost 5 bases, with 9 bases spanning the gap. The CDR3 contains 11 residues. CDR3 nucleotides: TGTGCCACACTAGAACAAAACATTCAGTACTTC. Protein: CATLEQNIQYF.

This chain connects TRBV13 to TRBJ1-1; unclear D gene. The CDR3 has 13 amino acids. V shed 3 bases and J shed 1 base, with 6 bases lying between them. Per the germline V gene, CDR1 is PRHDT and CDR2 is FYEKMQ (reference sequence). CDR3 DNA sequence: TGTGCCAGCAGCTTTACTCAGAACACTGAAGCTTTCTTT. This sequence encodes CASSFTQNTEAFF.

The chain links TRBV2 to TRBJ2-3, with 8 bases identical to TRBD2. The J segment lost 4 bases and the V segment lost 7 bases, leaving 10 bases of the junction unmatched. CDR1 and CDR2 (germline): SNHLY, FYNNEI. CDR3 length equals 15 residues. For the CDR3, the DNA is TGTGCCAGCACCAACCCGGGGGGGGACTCAGATACGCAGTATTTT. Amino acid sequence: CASTNPGGDSDTQYF.

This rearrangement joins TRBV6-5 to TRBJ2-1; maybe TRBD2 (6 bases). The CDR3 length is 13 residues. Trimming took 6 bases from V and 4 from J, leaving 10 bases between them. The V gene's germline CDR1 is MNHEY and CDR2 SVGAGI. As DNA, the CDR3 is TGTGCCAGCAGCCGACTAGGGTACAATGAGCAGTTCTTC. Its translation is CASSRLGYNEQFF.

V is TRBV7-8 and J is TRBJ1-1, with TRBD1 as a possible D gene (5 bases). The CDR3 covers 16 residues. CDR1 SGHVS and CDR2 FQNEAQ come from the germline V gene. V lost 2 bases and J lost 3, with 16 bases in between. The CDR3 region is CASSLSGLPGDTEAFF. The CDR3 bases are TGTGCCAGCAGCTTATCAGGACTCCCGGGGGACACTGAAGCTTTCTTT.

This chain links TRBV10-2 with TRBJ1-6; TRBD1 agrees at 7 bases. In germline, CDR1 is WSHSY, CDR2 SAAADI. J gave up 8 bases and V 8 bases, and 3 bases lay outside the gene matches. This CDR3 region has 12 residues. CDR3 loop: CASRDRDSPLHF. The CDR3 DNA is TGCGCCAGCCGGGACAGAGATTCACCCCTCCACTTT.

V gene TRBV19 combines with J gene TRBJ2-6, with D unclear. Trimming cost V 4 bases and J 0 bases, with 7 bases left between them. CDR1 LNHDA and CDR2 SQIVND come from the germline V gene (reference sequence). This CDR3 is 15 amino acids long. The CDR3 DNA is TGTGCCAGTAGTAGCAGGCCCTCTGGGGCCAACGTCCTGACTTTC. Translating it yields CASSSRPSGANVLTF.

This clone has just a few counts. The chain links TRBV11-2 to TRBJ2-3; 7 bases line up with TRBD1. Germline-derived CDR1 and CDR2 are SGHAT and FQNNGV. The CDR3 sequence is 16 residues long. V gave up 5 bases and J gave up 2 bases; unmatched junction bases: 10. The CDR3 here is CASSIRQGRPTDTQYF. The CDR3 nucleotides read TGTGCCAGCAGCATTAGACAGGGCCGACCCACAGATACGCAGTATTTT.

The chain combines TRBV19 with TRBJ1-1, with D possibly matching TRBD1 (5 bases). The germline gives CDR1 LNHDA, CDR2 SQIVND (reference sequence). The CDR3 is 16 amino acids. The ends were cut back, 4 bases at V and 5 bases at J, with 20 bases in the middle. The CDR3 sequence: CASSKGIRRSSTEAFF. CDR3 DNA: TGTGCCAGTAGTAAGGGGATCCGTCGGTCGTCAACTGAAGCTTTCTTT.

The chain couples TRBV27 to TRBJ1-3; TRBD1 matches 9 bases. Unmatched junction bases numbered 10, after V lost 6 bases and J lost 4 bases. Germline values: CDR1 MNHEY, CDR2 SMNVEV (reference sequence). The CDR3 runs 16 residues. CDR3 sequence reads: CASSPGQGRSGNTIYF. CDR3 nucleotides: TGTGCCAGCAGCCCGGGACAGGGACGTTCGGGAAACACCATATATTTT.

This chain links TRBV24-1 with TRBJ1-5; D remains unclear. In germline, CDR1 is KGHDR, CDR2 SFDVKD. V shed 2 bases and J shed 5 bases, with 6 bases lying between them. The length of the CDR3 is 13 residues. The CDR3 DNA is TGTGCCACCAGTGATTCCTCTTATCAGCCCCAGCATTTT. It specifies CATSDSSYQPQHF.